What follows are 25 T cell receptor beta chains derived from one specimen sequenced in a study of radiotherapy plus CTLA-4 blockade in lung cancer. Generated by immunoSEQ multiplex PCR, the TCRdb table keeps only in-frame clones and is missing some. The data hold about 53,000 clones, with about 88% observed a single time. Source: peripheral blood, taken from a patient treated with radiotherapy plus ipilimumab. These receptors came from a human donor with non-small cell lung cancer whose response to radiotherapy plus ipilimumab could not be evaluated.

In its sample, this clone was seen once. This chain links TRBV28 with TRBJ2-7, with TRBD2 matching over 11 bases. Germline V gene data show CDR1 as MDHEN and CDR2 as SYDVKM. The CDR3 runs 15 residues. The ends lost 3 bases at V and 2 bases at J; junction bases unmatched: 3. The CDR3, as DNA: TGTGCCAGCAGTTTCCTAGCGGGAGGTACCTACGAGCAGTACTTC. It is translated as CASSFLAGGTYEQYF.

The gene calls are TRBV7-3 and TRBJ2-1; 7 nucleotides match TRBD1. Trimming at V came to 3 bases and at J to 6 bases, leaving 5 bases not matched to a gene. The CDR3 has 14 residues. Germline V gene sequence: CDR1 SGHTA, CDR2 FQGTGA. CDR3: CASSFGTALNEQFF. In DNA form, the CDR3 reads TGTGCCAGCAGCTTCGGGACAGCCCTCAATGAGCAGTTCTTC.

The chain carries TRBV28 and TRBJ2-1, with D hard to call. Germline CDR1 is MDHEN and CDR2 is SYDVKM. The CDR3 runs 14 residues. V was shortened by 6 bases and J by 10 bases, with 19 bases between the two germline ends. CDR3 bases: TGTGCCAGCAGCCAAACGATGCACAATGTGGAGCAGTTCTTC. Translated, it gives CASSQTMHNVEQFF.

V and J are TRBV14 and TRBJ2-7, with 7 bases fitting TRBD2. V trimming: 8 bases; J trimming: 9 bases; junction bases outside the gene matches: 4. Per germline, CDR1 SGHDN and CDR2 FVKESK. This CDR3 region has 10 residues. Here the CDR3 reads CASSWGGQYF. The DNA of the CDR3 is TGTGCCAGCTCCTGGGGGGGGCAGTACTTC.

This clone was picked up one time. DNA of the CDR3: TGTGCCAGCTCACCCCTGGACAGAAGCTCTGGAAACACCATATATTTT. Residues: CASSPLDRSSGNTIYF. The chain employs TRBV18 and TRBJ1-3; weak D call: TRBD1 (6 bases). Deletions cut 3 bases from V and 0 bases from J, with 12 bases between. Germline CDR1 KGHSH, CDR2 LQKENI. The CDR3 spans 16 residues.

The CDR3 sequence: CASSPGVALNYGYTF. The CDR3 bases are TGTGCCAGCAGCCCCGGGGTAGCGCTTAACTATGGCTACACCTTC. The J gene is TRBJ1-2, the V gene TRBV9; the D is unclear. The germline V and J ends were trimmed by 4 bases and 1 base, with 14 bases remaining between them. This CDR3 contains 15 residues. From germline, CDR1 is SGDLS and CDR2 YYNGEE.

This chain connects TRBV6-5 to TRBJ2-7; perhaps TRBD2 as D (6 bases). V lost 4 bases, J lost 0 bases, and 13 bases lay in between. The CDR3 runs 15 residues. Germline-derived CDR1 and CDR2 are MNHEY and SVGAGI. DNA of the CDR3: TGTGCCAGCAGTTCGGACTATTTGAGCTCCTACGAGCAGTACTTC. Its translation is CASSSDYLSSYEQYF.

The CDR3 loop is CASSTGGSSYEQYF. Written as DNA, the CDR3 is TGTGCCAGCAGTACAGGGGGAAGCTCCTACGAGCAGTACTTC. V and J are TRBV21-1 and TRBJ2-7; the table's D call, TRBD1, was not checked against the DNA. TRBV21-1 is flagged as a pseudogene. CDR3 length: 14 amino acids.

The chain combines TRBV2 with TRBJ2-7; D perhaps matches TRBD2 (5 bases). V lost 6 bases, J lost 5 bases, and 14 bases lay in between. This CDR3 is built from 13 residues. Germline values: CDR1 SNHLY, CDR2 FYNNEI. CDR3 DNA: TGTGCCAGCAGGCGCTACGGACTCCACGAGCAGTACTTC. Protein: CASRRYGLHEQYF.

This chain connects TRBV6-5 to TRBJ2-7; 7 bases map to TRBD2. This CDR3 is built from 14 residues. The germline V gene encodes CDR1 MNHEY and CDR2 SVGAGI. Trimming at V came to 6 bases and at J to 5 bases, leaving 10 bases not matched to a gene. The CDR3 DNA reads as TGTGCCAGCAGGGGTAATATGGGAGGGCACGAGCAGTACTTC. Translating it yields CASRGNMGGHEQYF.

The CDR3 coding sequence is TGTGCCAGCTCCCGGGAACAGGGTTTGGACACTGAAGCTTTCTTT. This sequence encodes CASSREQGLDTEAFF. This chain connects TRBV18 to TRBJ1-1, with D possibly matching TRBD1 (6 bases). Trimming cost V 6 bases and J 3 bases, with 17 bases left between them. The CDR3 is made up of 15 amino acids. Per the germline V gene, CDR1 is KGHSH and CDR2 is LQKENI.

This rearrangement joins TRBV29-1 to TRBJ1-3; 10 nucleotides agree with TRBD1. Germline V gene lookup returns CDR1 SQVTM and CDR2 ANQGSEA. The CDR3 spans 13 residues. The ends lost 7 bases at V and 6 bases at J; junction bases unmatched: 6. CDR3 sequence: CSARDRGENTIYF. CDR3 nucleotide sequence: TGCAGCGCCCGGGACAGGGGTGAAAACACCATATATTTT.

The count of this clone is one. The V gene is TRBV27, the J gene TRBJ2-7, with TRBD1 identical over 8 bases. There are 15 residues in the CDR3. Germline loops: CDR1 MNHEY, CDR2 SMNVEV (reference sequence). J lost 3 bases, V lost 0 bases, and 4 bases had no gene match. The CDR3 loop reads CASSLSQGAHYEQYF. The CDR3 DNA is TGTGCCAGCAGTTTATCGCAGGGGGCCCACTACGAGCAGTACTTC.

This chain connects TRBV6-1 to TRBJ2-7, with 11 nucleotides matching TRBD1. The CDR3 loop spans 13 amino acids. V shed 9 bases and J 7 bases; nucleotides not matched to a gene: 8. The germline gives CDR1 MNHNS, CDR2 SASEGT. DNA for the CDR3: TGTGCCAGTCCGGACAGGGGGCGGTGGGAGCAGTACTTC. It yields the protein CASPDRGRWEQYF.

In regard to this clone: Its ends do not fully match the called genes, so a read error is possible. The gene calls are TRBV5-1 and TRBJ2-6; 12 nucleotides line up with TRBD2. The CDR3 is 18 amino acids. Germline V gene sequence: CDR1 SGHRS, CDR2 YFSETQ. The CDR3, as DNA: TGCGCCAGCAGCTTGATGACTAGCGGGGGCTCCGGGGCCAACGTCCCGACTTTC. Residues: CASSLMTSGGSGANVPTF.

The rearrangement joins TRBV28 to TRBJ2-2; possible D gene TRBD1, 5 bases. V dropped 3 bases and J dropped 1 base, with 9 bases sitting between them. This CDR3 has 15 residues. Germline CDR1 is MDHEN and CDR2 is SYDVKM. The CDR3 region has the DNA TGTGCCAGCAGTTTCTGGCAGGGGAACACCGGGGAGCTGTTTTTT. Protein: CASSFWQGNTGELFF.

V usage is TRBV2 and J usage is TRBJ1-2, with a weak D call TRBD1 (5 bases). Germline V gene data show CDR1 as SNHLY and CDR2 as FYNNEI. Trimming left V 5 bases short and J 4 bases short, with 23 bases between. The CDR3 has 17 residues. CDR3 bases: TGTGCCAGCAGTTGGGGGGGATTACCGAGAAAGACCTATGGCTACACCTTC. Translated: CASSWGGLPRKTYGYTF.

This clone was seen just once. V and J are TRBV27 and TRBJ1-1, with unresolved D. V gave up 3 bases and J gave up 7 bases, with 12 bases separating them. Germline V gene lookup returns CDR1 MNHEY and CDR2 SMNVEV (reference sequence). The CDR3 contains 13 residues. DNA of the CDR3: TGTGCCAGCAGTTTCGGGTATTTCGGTGAAGCTTTCTTT. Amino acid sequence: CASSFGYFGEAFF.

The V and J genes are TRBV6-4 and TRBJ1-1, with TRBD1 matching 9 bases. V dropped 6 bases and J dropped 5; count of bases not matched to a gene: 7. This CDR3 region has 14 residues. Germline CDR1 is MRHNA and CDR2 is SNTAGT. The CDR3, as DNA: TGTGCCAGCAGGGACACAGACAGGGGGACTGAAGCTTTCTTT. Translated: CASRDTDRGTEAFF.

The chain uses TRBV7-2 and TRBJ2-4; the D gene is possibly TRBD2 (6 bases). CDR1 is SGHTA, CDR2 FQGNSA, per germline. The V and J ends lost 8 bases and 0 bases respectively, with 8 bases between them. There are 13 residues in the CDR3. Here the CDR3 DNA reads TGTGCCAGCGGGGGGTTAGCCAAAAACATTCAGTACTTC. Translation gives CASGGLAKNIQYF.

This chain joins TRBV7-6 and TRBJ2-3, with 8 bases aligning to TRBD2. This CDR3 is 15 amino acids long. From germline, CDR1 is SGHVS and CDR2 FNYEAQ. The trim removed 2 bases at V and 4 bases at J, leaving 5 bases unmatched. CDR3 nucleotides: TGTGCCAGCAGCTTATCAGCGGGAGTCCCAGATACGCAGTATTTT. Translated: CASSLSAGVPDTQYF. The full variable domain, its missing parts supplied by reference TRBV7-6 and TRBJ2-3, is GAGVSQSPRYKVTKRGQDVALRCDPISGHVSLYWYRQALGQGPEFLTYFNYEAQQDKSGLPNDRFSAERPEGSISTLTIQRTEQRDSAMYRCASSLSAGVPDTQYFGPGTRLTVL.

The DNA of the CDR3 is TGTGCCAGCAGTCCACGGACAGGGATCACCTACAATGAGCAGTTCTTC. Translating gives CASSPRTGITYNEQFF. The gene calls are TRBV6-6 and TRBJ2-1; 8 positions match TRBD1. The V gene's germline CDR1 is MNHNY and CDR2 SVGAGI (reference sequence). The CDR3 runs to 16 residues. Germline trimming cut 5 bases from V and 2 bases from J; bases unmatched to any gene: 8.

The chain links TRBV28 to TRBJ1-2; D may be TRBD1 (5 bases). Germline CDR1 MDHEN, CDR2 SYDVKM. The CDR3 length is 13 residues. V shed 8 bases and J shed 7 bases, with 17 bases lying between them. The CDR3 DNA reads TGTGCCAGCGGACCGGACAAACGCTCTGGCTACACCTTC. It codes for CASGPDKRSGYTF.

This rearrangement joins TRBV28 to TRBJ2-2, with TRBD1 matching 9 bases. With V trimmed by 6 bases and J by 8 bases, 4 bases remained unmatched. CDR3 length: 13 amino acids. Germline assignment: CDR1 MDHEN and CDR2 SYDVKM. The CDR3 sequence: CASSKQGAGELFF. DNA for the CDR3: TGTGCCAGCAGCAAACAGGGGGCGGGGGAGCTGTTTTTT.

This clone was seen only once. CDR3 bases: TGTGCCAGCAGCTTTTCAGCGGGAGGGGATACGCAGTATTTT. Translating gives CASSFSAGGDTQYF. The chain is built from TRBV11-3 and TRBJ2-3; 10 bases align to TRBD2. Germline CDR1 and CDR2: SGHNT and YENEEA. The length of the CDR3 is 14 residues. J gave up 6 bases and V 3 bases, and 3 bases lay outside the gene matches.